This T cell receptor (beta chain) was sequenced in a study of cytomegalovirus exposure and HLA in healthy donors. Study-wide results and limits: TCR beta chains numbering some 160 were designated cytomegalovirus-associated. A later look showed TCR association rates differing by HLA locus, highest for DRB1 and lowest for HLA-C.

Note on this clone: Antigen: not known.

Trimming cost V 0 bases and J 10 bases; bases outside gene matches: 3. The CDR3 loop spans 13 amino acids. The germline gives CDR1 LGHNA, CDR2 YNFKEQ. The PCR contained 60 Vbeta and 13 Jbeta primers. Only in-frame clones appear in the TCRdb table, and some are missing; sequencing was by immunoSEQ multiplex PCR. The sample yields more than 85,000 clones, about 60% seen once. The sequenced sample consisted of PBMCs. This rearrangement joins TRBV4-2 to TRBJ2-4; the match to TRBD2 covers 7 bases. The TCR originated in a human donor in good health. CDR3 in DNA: TGTGCCAGCAGCCAAGATACGCGGGAGATTCAGTACTTC. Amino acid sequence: CASSQDTREIQYF.